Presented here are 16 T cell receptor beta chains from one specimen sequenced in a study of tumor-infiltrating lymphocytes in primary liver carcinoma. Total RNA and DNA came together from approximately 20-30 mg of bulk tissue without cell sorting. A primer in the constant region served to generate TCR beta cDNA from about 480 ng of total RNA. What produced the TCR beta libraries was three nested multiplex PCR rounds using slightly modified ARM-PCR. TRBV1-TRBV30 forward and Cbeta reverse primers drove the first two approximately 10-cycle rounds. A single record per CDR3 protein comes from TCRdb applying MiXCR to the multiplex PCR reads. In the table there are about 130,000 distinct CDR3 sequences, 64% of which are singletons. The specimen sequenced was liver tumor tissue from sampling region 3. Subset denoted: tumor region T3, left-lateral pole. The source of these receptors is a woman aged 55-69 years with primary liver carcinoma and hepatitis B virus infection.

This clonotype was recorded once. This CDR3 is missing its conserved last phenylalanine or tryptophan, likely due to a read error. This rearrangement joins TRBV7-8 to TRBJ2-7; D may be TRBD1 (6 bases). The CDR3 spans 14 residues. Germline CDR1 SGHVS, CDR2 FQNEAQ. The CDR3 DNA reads TGTGTCAGCAGCTTCACAGGGAGCTCCTACGAGCAGTACCTC. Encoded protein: CVSSFTGSSYEQYL.

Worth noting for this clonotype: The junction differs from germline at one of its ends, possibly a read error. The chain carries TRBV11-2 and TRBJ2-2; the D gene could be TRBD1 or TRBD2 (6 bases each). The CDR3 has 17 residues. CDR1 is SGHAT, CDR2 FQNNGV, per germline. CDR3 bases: TGTGCCAGCAACCAAGTAGGCAGGGGACTTGTCACCGGGGAGCTATTTTTT. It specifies CASNQVGRGLVTGELFF.

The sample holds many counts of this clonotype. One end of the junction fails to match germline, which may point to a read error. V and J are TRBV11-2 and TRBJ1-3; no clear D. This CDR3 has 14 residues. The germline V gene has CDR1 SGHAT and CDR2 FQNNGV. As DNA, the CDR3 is TGTACCAGCAGCTCCGGAAATTACGCGGGCACCATATATTTT. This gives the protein CTSSSGNYAGTIYF.

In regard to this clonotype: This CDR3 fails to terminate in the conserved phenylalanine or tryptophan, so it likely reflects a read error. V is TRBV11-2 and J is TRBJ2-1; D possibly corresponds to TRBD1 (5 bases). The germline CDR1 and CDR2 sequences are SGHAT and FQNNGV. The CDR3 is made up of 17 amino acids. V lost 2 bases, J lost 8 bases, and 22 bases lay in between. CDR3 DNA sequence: TGTGCCAGCAGCTTACCCTTCCGACAGATGAGTCCGCATGAGCAGTTCTTA. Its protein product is CASSLPFRQMSPHEQFL.

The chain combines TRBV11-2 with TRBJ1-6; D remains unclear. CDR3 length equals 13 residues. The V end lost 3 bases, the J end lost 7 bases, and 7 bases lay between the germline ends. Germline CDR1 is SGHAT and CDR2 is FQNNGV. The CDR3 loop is CASSFVANSPLHF. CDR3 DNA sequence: TGTGCCAGCAGCTTTGTAGCAAATTCACCCCTCCACTTT.

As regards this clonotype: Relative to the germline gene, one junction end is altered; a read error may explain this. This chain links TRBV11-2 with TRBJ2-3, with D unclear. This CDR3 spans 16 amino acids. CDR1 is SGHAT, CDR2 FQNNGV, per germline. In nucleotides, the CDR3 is TGTGCCAGCAGCCGAGTGACTGGAACCTCGGGCGGTAGGCAGTATTTC. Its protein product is CASSRVTGTSGGRQYF.

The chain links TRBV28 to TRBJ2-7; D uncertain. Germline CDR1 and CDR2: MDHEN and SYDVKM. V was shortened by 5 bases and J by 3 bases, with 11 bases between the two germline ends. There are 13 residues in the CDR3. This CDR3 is CASSQQGFYEQYF. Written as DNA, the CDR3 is TGTGCCAGCAGTCAACAAGGCTTCTACGAGCAGTACTTC.

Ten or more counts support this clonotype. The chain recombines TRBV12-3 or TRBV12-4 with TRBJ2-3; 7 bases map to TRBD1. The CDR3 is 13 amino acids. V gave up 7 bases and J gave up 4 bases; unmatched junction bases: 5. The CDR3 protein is CASKAGGPDTQYF. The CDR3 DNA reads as TGTGCCAGCAAGGCAGGGGGACCAGATACGCAGTATTTT.

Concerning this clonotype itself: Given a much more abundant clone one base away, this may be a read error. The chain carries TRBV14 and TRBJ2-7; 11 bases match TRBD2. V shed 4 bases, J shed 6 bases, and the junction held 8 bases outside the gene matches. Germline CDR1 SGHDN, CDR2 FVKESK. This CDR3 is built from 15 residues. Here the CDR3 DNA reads TGTGCCAGCAGCCGGACTAGCGGGCTAACCTGCGAGCAGTACTTC. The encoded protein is CASSRTSGLTCEQYF.

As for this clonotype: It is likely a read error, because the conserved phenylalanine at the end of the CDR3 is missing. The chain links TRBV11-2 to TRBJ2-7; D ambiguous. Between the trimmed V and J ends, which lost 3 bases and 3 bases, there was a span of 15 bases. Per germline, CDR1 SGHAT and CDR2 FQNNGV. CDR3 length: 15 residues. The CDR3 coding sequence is TGTGCCAGCAGCTTCGGACGTATGAACGGCTACGAGCAGTACTTA. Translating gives CASSFGRMNGYEQYL.

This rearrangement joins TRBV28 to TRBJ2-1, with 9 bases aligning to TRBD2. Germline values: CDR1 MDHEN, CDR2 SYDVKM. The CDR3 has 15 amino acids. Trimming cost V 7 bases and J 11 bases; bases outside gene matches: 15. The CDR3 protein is CASTNRAGGRFKQFF. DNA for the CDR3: TGTGCCAGCACCAATCGGGCGGGAGGGCGCTTTAAGCAGTTCTTC.

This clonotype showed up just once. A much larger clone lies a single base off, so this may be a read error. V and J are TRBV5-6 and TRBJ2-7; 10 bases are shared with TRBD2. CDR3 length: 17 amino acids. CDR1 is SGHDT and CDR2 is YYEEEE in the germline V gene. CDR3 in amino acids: CASSLTSGRAPPYKQYF. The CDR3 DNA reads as TGTGCCAGCAGCTTGACGAGCGGGAGGGCCCCCCCCTACAAGCAGTACTTC.

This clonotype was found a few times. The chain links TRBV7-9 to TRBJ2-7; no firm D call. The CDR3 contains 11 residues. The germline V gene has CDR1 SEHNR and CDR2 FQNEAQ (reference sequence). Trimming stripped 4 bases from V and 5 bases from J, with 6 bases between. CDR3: CASSSIHEQYF. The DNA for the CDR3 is TGTGCCAGCAGCTCCATCCACGAGCAGTACTTC. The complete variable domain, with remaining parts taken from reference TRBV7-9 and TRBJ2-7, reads DTGVSQNPRHKITKRGQNVTFRCDPISEHNRLYWYRQTLGQGPEFLTYFQNEAQLEKSRLLSDRFSAERPKGSFSTLEIQRTEQGDSAMYLCASSSIHEQYFGPGTRLTVT.

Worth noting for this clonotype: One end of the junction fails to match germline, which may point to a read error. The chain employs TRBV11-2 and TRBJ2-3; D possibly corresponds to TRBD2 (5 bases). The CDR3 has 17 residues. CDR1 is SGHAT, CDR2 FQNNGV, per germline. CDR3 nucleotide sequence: TGTGCCAGGAGCTTAGCAACGGGGAGAAGGAGCACAGATACGCAGTATTTC. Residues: CARSLATGRRSTDTQYF.

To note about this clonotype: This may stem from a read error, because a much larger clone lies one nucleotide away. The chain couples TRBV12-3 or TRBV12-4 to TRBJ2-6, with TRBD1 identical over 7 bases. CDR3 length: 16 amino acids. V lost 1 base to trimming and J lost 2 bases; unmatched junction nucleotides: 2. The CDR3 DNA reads TGTGCCAGCAGTTTAGTGACAGGGACTGGGGCCAACGTCCTGACTTTC. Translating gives CASSLVTGTGANVLTF.

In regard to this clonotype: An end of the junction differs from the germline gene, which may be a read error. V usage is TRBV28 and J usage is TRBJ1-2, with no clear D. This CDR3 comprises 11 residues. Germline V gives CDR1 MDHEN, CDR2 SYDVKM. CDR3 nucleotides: TGTGCCATCAGGTCCACTAATGGCTACACTTTC. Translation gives CAIRSTNGYTF.